What follows are 28 T cell receptor beta chains derived from one specimen sequenced in a study of regulatory T cells in long-lasting Graves disease. Time point reported: persistent/refractory GD, antithyroid drugs over 5 years with positive TRAb. Researchers made the TCR library from RNA that was extracted from PBMCs. In building TCR beta libraries, iRepertoire HTBI primers were used together with Arm-PCR of CDR3 regions. TCRdb ran MiXCR on the multiplex PCR reads and lists one entry per CDR3 protein. The sample holds roughly 300,000 distinct CDR3 sequences, 22% seen once. The sequences come from peripheral blood mononuclear cells (PBMCs), collected when the disease was refractory, from a patient treated with antithyroid drugs. The receptors were sampled from a female donor with Graves disease.

In this sample, this clonotype turned up many times. This chain connects TRBV7-2 to TRBJ2-7; D is ambiguous. CDR1 is SGHTA and CDR2 is FQGNSA in the germline V gene. Trimming stripped 3 bases from V and 2 bases from J, with 17 bases between. The length of the CDR3 is 16 residues. CDR3 region: CASSLDGPRIPYEQYF. The DNA of the CDR3 is TGTGCCAGCAGCTTGGACGGACCGCGTATCCCCTACGAGCAGTACTTC.

The chain links TRBV12-3 or TRBV12-4 to TRBJ2-7; 7 bases are shared with TRBD1. V was pared by 4 bases and J by 6 bases, with 9 bases of the junction left unmatched. This CDR3 has 14 amino acids. CDR3 amino acids: CASSSSQQGREQYF. DNA for the CDR3: TGTGCCAGCAGTTCTAGCCAACAGGGGCGCGAGCAGTACTTC.

This clonotype occurred many times. The chain recombines TRBV12-3 or TRBV12-4 with TRBJ2-6; D is possibly TRBD1 (6 bases). The CDR3 contains 15 residues. V lost 7 bases to trimming and J lost 3 bases, with 13 bases between them. This chain's CDR3 is CASKSTGSGANVLTF. The CDR3 DNA follows: TGTGCCAGCAAAAGTACAGGGAGTGGGGCCAACGTCCTGACTTTC.

This clonotype was observed at least ten times. The chain recombines TRBV20-1 with TRBJ1-2, with 9 bases aligning to TRBD1. The V and J ends lost 3 bases and 6 bases, in that order; junction bases with no gene match: 2. From germline, CDR1 is DFQATT and CDR2 SNEGSKA (reference sequence). This CDR3 is built from 12 residues. The CDR3 coding sequence is TGCAGTGCTAGGGACAGGGGCAATGGCTACACCTTC. Protein: CSARDRGNGYTF.

The chain uses TRBV29-1 and TRBJ1-1; D is unclear. Per the germline V gene, CDR1 is SQVTM and CDR2 is ANQGSEA. The ends were cut back, 8 bases at V and 2 bases at J, with 21 bases in the middle. This CDR3 comprises 15 residues. Written as DNA, the CDR3 is TGCAGCACAATCCCTGGACGGACGGCTAACACTGAAGCTTTCTTT. Amino acids: CSTIPGRTANTEAFF. The full variable domain, its missing parts supplied by reference TRBV29-1 and TRBJ1-1, is SAVISQKPSRDICQRGTSLTIQCQVDSQVTMMFWYRQQPGQSLTLIATANQGSEATYESGFVIDKFPISRPNLTFSTLTVSNMSPEDSSIYLCSTIPGRTANTEAFFGQGTRLTVV.

This clonotype came up many times. The chain is built from TRBV15 and TRBJ2-2; perhaps TRBD2 as D (5 bases). The germline V and J ends were trimmed by 6 bases and 1 base, with 6 bases remaining between them. CDR1 is LNHNV and CDR2 is YYDKDF in the germline V gene (reference sequence). The CDR3 covers 13 residues. The CDR3: CATSSENTGELFF. CDR3 nucleotides: TGTGCCACCAGTAGCGAGAACACCGGGGAGCTGTTTTTT.

This clonotype has ten or more counts. The chain combines TRBV7-6 with TRBJ2-7; the match to TRBD1 covers 10 bases. The V and J ends lost 1 base and 2 bases, in that order; junction bases with no gene match: 2. The CDR3 is made up of 15 amino acids. Germline CDR1 is SGHVS and CDR2 is FNYEAQ. CDR3 amino acids: CASSLEGTGAYEQYF. The CDR3 region has the DNA TGTGCCAGCAGCTTAGAAGGGACAGGGGCCTACGAGCAGTACTTC.

This clonotype was seen many times. This rearrangement joins TRBV7-2 to TRBJ2-7, with 9 bases lining up with TRBD1. Germline V gene lookup returns CDR1 SGHTA and CDR2 FQGNSA. CDR3 length: 15 amino acids. Unmatched junction bases numbered 8, after V lost 5 bases and J lost 3 bases. The CDR3 sequence is CASSDTGQGLYEQYF. CDR3 bases: TGTGCCAGCAGCGACACGGGACAGGGACTCTACGAGCAGTACTTC. Combining the CDR3 with reference TRBV7-2 and TRBJ2-7 gives the whole variable domain GAGVSQSPSNKVTEKGKDVELRCDPISGHTALYWYRQSLGQGLEFLIYFQGNSAPDKSGLPSDRFSAERTGGSVSTLTIQRTQQEDSAVYLCASSDTGQGLYEQYFGPGTRLTVT.

The CDR3 nucleotides are TGTGCCAGCAGTGACATGTGGAGCACTGAAGCTTTCTTT. Encoded protein: CASSDMWSTEAFF. This rearrangement joins TRBV2 to TRBJ1-1, with no clear D. Trimming stripped 3 bases from V and 4 bases from J, with 9 bases between. Germline V gives CDR1 SNHLY, CDR2 FYNNEI. The CDR3 is made up of 13 amino acids.

This clonotype was counted at least ten times. The chain joins TRBV28 to TRBJ2-2, with 7 bases identical to TRBD1. V lost 4 bases to trimming and J lost 4 bases; unmatched junction nucleotides: 9. Per the germline V gene, CDR1 is MDHEN and CDR2 is SYDVKM. The length of the CDR3 is 16 residues. CDR3 nucleotides: TGTGCCAGCAGTTACTCACAGGGGTCGGGCACCGGGGAGCTGTTTTTT. It codes for CASSYSQGSGTGELFF.

As to this clonotype: It may be a read error: a sequence one base away is much more abundant. This rearrangement joins TRBV2 to TRBJ2-2, with 8 bases identical to TRBD2. Germline V gives CDR1 SNHLY, CDR2 FYNNEI. This CDR3 has 17 amino acids. CDR3 sequence reads: CASSERFAGGGTGELLF. The CDR3 DNA follows: TGTGCCAGCAGTGAAAGGTTTGCGGGAGGAGGTACCGGGGAGCTGCTTTTT. Looking up the rest from reference TRBV2 and TRBJ2-2 gives the full variable domain: EPEVTQTPSHQVTQMGQEVILRCVPISNHLYFYWYRQILGQKVEFLVSFYNNEISEKSEIFDDQFSVERPDGSNFTLKIRSTKLEDSAMYFCASSERFAGGGTGELLFGEGSRLTVL.

In this sample, this clonotype turned up a few times. The chain links TRBV18 to TRBJ2-7; possible D gene TRBD2, 6 bases. The CDR3 covers 13 residues. Germline values: CDR1 KGHSH, CDR2 LQKENI. Trimming took off 6 bases at V and 6 bases at J, with 15 bases between the two ends. CDR3 DNA: TGTGCCAGCTCGCCCCCGTCGCGGGGCGAGCAGTACTTC. Amino acids: CASSPPSRGEQYF.

This clonotype was seen a handful of times. This may be a read error: a much more frequent sequence differs by one nucleotide. V usage is TRBV6-1 and J usage is TRBJ2-7; D is possibly TRBD1 (6 bases). Per the germline V gene, CDR1 is MNHNS and CDR2 is SASEGT. The CDR3 runs to 12 residues. The CDR3 nucleotides read TGTGCCAGCGGACAGACTACCTACGAGCAGCACTTC. This gives the protein CASGQTTYEQHF.

This clonotype was detected ten times or more. V is TRBV20-1 and J is TRBJ1-5; 8 bases line up with TRBD1. After removal of 7 bases from V and 3 bases from J, the junction contained 8 bases not matched to a gene. The CDR3 totals 14 residues. The germline CDR1 and CDR2 sequences are DFQATT and SNEGSKA (reference sequence). Here the CDR3 DNA reads TGCAGTGTCAGGACAGGGAAGAACAATCAGCCCCAGCATTTT. It specifies CSVRTGKNNQPQHF.

This clonotype was counted between two and nine times. In DNA form, the CDR3 reads TGTGCCAGCTCCGGGAGAAAGTCAACTAATGAAAAACTGTTTTTT. This codes for CASSGRKSTNEKLFF. The rearrangement joins TRBV7-9 to TRBJ1-4; no reliable D call. Germline CDR1 is SEHNR and CDR2 is FQNEAQ (reference sequence). This CDR3 contains 15 residues. Trimming removed 8 bases from V and 0 bases from J, with 13 bases in between.

The chain links TRBV7-9 to TRBJ2-6; 7 bases map to TRBD1. The ends lost 3 bases at V and 0 bases at J; junction bases unmatched: 8. Germline loops: CDR1 SEHNR, CDR2 FQNEAQ (reference sequence). The CDR3 extends over 18 amino acids. Here the CDR3 reads CASSFGYRGSSGANVLTF. CDR3 bases: TGTGCCAGCAGCTTCGGTTACAGGGGCTCCTCTGGGGCCAACGTCCTGACTTTC.

This clonotype showed up many times. The J gene is TRBJ1-1, the V gene TRBV2; the D is unclear. CDR3 size: 14 residues. V was clipped by 2 bases and J by 4 bases, with 11 bases between them. Germline CDR1 SNHLY, CDR2 FYNNEI. In nucleotides, the CDR3 is TGTGCCAGCAGTGAATTGGGGTATGTCACTGAAGCTTTCTTT. Translating it yields CASSELGYVTEAFF.

This clonotype has more than one count but fewer than ten. J is TRBJ2-7 and V is TRBV5-1, with D unclear. Trimming shortened V by 3 bases and J by 4 bases, and 11 bases separated the two germline ends. The CDR3 runs to 13 residues. CDR1 is SGHRS, CDR2 YFSETQ, per germline. CDR3 amino acids: CASSWKTSYEQYF. In nucleotides, the CDR3 is TGCGCCAGCAGCTGGAAGACGTCTTACGAGCAGTACTTC.

This clonotype was seen repeatedly, ten times or more. V gene TRBV6-6 combines with J gene TRBJ2-2; maybe TRBD1 (6 bases). This CDR3 is built from 16 residues. Germline values: CDR1 MNHNY, CDR2 SVGAGI (reference sequence). Trimming cost V 0 bases and J 5 bases, with 13 bases left between them. The CDR3 spells CASSYSGHPRTGELFF. CDR3 coding DNA: TGTGCCAGCAGTTACTCGGGACACCCGAGGACCGGGGAGCTGTTTTTT.

This chain links TRBV6-1 with TRBJ1-1, with D hard to call. The germline gives CDR1 MNHNS, CDR2 SASEGT. Deletions cut 6 bases from V and 0 bases from J, with 8 bases between. The CDR3 totals 13 residues. Written as DNA, the CDR3 is TGTGCCAGCAGAACTGCAGTGAACACTGAAGCTTTCTTT. This encodes CASRTAVNTEAFF.

This clonotype was seen only a few times. The junction shows a germline mismatch at one end, possibly a read error. V is TRBV28 and J is TRBJ2-7, with D possibly being TRBD2 (5 bases). Germline CDR1 MDHEN, CDR2 SYDVKM. This CDR3 contains 16 residues. CDR3 protein: CAGSSLWERRAYEQYF. Written as DNA, the CDR3 is TGTGCCGGCAGTAGCCTCTGGGAGCGGAGAGCCTACGAGCAGTACTTC.

This clonotype was found a few times. V and J are TRBV5-1 and TRBJ2-1, with TRBD2 matching over 11 bases. CDR1 and CDR2 (germline): SGHRS, YFSETQ. Unmatched junction bases numbered 15, after V lost 1 base and J lost 12 bases. The CDR3 is 17 amino acids. The CDR3 DNA is TGCGCCAGCAGCTTGATTGGCTTGACTAGCGGGAATTCCTTGCAGTTCTTC. This encodes CASSLIGLTSGNSLQFF. Together with reference TRBV5-1 and TRBJ2-1, the CDR3 gives the full variable domain: KAGVTQTPRYLIKTRGQQVTLSCSPISGHRSVSWYQQTPGQGLQFLFEYFSETQRNKGNFPGRFSGRQFSNSRSEMNVSTLELGDSALYLCASSLIGLTSGNSLQFFGPGTRLTVL.

The chain's CDR3 is CASSLGQAIGNTIYF. The CDR3 DNA reads as TGTGCCAGCAGCTTAGGACAGGCCATTGGAAACACCATATATTTT. The rearrangement uses TRBV7-2 and TRBJ1-3; D is perhaps TRBD1 (6 bases). V lost 1 base to trimming and J lost 3 bases, with 10 bases between them. CDR1 is SGHTA and CDR2 is FQGNSA in the germline V gene. The CDR3 length is 15 residues. The variable domain in full, with the rest retrieved from reference TRBV7-2 and TRBJ1-3, is GAGVSQSPSNKVTEKGKDVELRCDPISGHTALYWYRQSLGQGLEFLIYFQGNSAPDKSGLPSDRFSAERTGGSVSTLTIQRTQQEDSAVYLCASSLGQAIGNTIYFGEGSWLTVV.

The rearrangement links TRBV6-1 to TRBJ2-7; D is unresolved. Germline V gene data show CDR1 as MNHNS and CDR2 as SASEGT. This CDR3 is 13 amino acids long. The V gene lost 5 bases and the J gene lost 5 bases, with 13 bases spanning the gap. This CDR3 reads CASSPGSIDEQYF. The CDR3 nucleotides read TGTGCCAGCAGTCCCGGTTCGATCGACGAGCAGTACTTC.

A few counts support this clonotype. The rearrangement uses TRBV19 and TRBJ2-2; possibly TRBD2 for D (6 bases). The length of the CDR3 is 15 residues. Germline assignment: CDR1 LNHDA and CDR2 SQIVND (reference sequence). V lost 1 base, J lost 0 bases, and 6 bases lay in between. The CDR3 reads CASSIAGANTGELFF. CDR3 sequence (DNA): TGTGCCAGTAGTATAGCGGGGGCGAACACCGGGGAGCTGTTTTTT.

This clonotype was counted at least ten times. The chain recombines TRBV7-2 with TRBJ1-2, with D possibly matching TRBD1 (6 bases). This CDR3 spans 15 amino acids. Germline CDR1 is SGHTA and CDR2 is FQGNSA. V lost 5 bases, J lost 2 bases, and 15 bases lay in between. The CDR3 spells CASSKVGASNYGYTF. DNA of the CDR3: TGTGCCAGCAGCAAAGTGGGGGCATCGAACTATGGCTACACCTTC.

The CDR3 bases are TGTGCCAGCAGTTACGGCCGACTAGCCCCACACTACGAGCAGTACTTC. This translates into CASSYGRLAPHYEQYF. The V and J genes are TRBV6-9 and TRBJ2-7; 7 bases align to TRBD2. V lost 3 bases, J lost 3 bases, and 11 bases stayed unmatched. Germline CDR1 and CDR2: MNHGY and SVAAGI. The CDR3 runs to 16 residues.

In this sample, this clonotype turned up a few times. The rearrangement joins TRBV4-1 to TRBJ2-5, with 7 nucleotides matching TRBD2. The CDR3 sequence is 15 residues long. CDR1 is MGHRA, CDR2 YSYEKL, per germline. V gave up 4 bases and J gave up 3 bases; unmatched junction bases: 8. The CDR3 loop reads CASSRGLGTKETQYF. The DNA for the CDR3 is TGCGCCAGCAGCCGAGGACTAGGTACTAAAGAGACCCAGTACTTC.